The T cell receptor (beta chain) described here comes from a study of T cell responses to AZD1222 COVID-19 vaccine. The study's findings and limits: Spike regions recognized by vaccine-associated CD4 TCRs spanned the protein, led by 160-218 and 743-854. It should be noted that donors were predominantly white British and more often female, and clonal diversity was possibly underestimated. Of spike-specific TCRs, nearly half reportedly target regions left unmutated in variants. Following two doses of AZD1222, Spike-specific TCR breadth and depth rose.

Details on this clone: Its target is not known.

The repertoire was sequenced with immunoSEQ multiplex PCR; TCRdb's copy has only in-frame clones and lacks some. The sample consists of some 120,000 clones, about 92% of them appearing once. Germline CDR1 SGHNT, CDR2 YYREEE (reference sequence). Between the trimmed V and J ends, which lost 4 bases and 6 bases, there was a span of 14 bases. The CDR3 runs to 13 residues. This TCR derives from an adult in good health. J is TRBJ2-7 and V is TRBV5-4; the D gene could be TRBD1 or TRBD2 (5 bases each). The sequences come from peripheral blood, collected on day 0 of MenACWY control vaccination. The CDR3 reads CASSDAGTGEQYV. Here the CDR3 DNA reads TGTGCCAGCAGCGACGCCGGGACGGGCGAGCAGTACGTC.